The next 29 T cell receptor beta chains were all read from a single sample in a study of blood T cell repertoires in COVID-19. Clones were read by immunoSEQ multiplex PCR, and TCRdb kept only the in-frame ones, dropping some. Among around 300,000 clones listed, 87% were seen once. Sample: PBMCs or T cells enriched from blood (not recorded which). Receptor source: a woman aged 40 to 50 who had recovered from COVID-19.

V gene TRBV11-2 combines with J gene TRBJ2-3; 11 nucleotides match TRBD2. The CDR3 spans 17 residues. The V and J ends lost 3 bases and 0 bases, in that order; junction bases with no gene match: 5. Germline V CDR1 and CDR2: SGHAT, FQNNGV. CDR3 bases: TGTGCCAGCAGCTTCCGACTAGCGGGGACTAGCACAGATACGCAGTATTTT. Translated, it gives CASSFRLAGTSTDTQYF.

The chain uses TRBV18 and TRBJ1-2; 7 bases agree with TRBD1. Germline V gives CDR1 KGHSH, CDR2 LQKENI. With 3 bases clipped from V and 4 bases from J, the junction kept 11 bases outside the gene matches. This CDR3 region has 16 residues. The chain's CDR3 is CASSPRTGAASYGYTF. DNA of the CDR3: TGTGCCAGCTCACCTAGGACAGGCGCCGCTAGCTATGGCTACACCTTC.

The chain employs TRBV29-1 and TRBJ2-5, with 7 bases matching TRBD1. The V gene's germline CDR1 is SQVTM and CDR2 ANQGSEA. This CDR3 is built from 16 residues. V shed 3 bases and J 5 bases; nucleotides not matched to a gene: 15. The CDR3 nucleotides read TGCAGCGTTGAGGCACCACCAGGGGGTACCGGTGAGACCCAGTACTTC. It is translated as CSVEAPPGGTGETQYF.

V and J are TRBV7-9 and TRBJ2-1; TRBD2 aligns across 15 bases. V shed 5 bases and J 4 bases; nucleotides not matched to a gene: 6. The germline gives CDR1 SEHNR, CDR2 FQNEAQ (reference sequence). The CDR3 length is 17 residues. The CDR3 region has the DNA TGTGCCAGCAGCCCCTGGACTAGCGGGGGGGTATACAATGAGCAGTTCTTC. It is translated as CASSPWTSGGVYNEQFF.

This chain joins TRBV30 and TRBJ2-2; 12 nucleotides agree with TRBD2. Per germline, CDR1 GTSNPN and CDR2 SVGIG (reference sequence). The CDR3 has 15 residues. In DNA, the CDR3 is TGTGCGTCAAGGTCGGCTAGCGGGAGGGCCGGGGAGCTGTTTTTT. Encoded protein: CASRSASGRAGELFF. Together with reference TRBV30 and TRBJ2-2, the CDR3 gives the full variable domain: SQTIHQWPATLVQPVGSPLSLECTVEGTSNPNLYWYRQAAGRGLQLLFYSVGIGQISSEVPQNLSASRPQDRQFILSSKKLLLSDSGFYLCASRSASGRAGELFFGEGSRLTVL.

V usage is TRBV7-3 and J usage is TRBJ2-1, with 8 positions matching TRBD2. This CDR3 has 15 amino acids. V lost 4 bases and J lost 3; bases outside the gene matches: 5. Germline V gene sequence: CDR1 SGHTA, CDR2 FQGTGA. This CDR3 is CASSSLAGDYNEQFF. The CDR3 region has the DNA TGTGCCAGCAGCTCCCTAGCGGGTGACTACAATGAGCAGTTCTTC. The whole variable domain, remainder taken from reference TRBV7-3 and TRBJ2-1, is GAGVSQTPSNKVTEKGKYVELRCDPISGHTALYWYRQSLGQGPEFLIYFQGTGAADDSGLPNDRFFAVRPEGSVSTLKIQRTERGDSAVYLCASSSLAGDYNEQFFGPGTRLTVL.

The rearrangement uses TRBV5-1 and TRBJ2-1, with a weak D call TRBD1 (5 bases). Germline CDR1 reads SGHRS; CDR2 reads YFSETQ. The CDR3 is made up of 17 amino acids. Trimming cost V 2 bases and J 4 bases, with 19 bases left between them. The CDR3 sequence is CASSLGESGRSYNEQFF. The CDR3 DNA reads as TGCGCCAGCAGCTTAGGGGAAAGTGGCAGGAGTTACAATGAGCAGTTCTTC.

Points on this clone: This sample also contains other DNA sequences that code for the same CDR3. The CDR3 sequence is CASSPGTTEAFF. For the CDR3, the DNA is TGTGCCAGCTCACCCGGTACTACTGAAGCTTTCTTT. This chain uses TRBV18 with TRBJ1-1; unclear D gene. The ends were cut back, 3 bases at V and 5 bases at J, with 7 bases in the middle. Germline CDR1 reads KGHSH; CDR2 reads LQKENI. This CDR3 has 12 residues.

The rearrangement links TRBV2 to TRBJ1-6, with D perhaps matching TRBD1 (5 bases). V was trimmed by 10 bases and J by 7 bases, leaving 14 bases between them. The CDR3 runs to 13 residues. Germline loops: CDR1 SNHLY, CDR2 FYNNEI. As DNA, the CDR3 is TGTGCCACCGGGACTGCCTTCAATTCACCCCTCCACTTT. This gives the protein CATGTAFNSPLHF. Drawing the rest from reference TRBV2 and TRBJ1-6, the complete variable domain is EPEVTQTPSHQVTQMGQEVILRCVPISNHLYFYWYRQILGQKVEFLVSFYNNEISEKSEIFDDQFSVERPDGSNFTLKIRSTKLEDSAMYFCATGTAFNSPLHFGNGTRLTVT.

V and J are TRBV28 and TRBJ2-1; possibly TRBD2 for D (6 bases). In germline, CDR1 is MDHEN, CDR2 SYDVKM. V lost 6 bases to trimming and J lost 10 bases, with 13 bases between them. The CDR3 totals 12 residues. This CDR3 reads CASSRLVGEQFF. The DNA of the CDR3 is TGTGCCAGCAGCCGACTAGTTGGGGAGCAGTTCTTC.

V and J are TRBV28 and TRBJ1-5; the D gene is possibly TRBD1 (6 bases). Per the germline V gene, CDR1 is MDHEN and CDR2 is SYDVKM. With 6 bases removed from V and 4 bases from J, the gap between germline ends came to 19 bases. The CDR3 is 16 amino acids. CDR3 in amino acids: CASRRDRTEVNQPQHF. DNA of the CDR3: TGTGCCAGCAGGCGCGATAGGACAGAGGTGAATCAGCCCCAGCATTTT.

The chain couples TRBV28 to TRBJ1-2; TRBD1 matches at 12 bases. The CDR3 extends over 14 amino acids. From germline, CDR1 is MDHEN and CDR2 SYDVKM. J was trimmed by 8 bases and V by 4 bases; bases with no gene match: 5. CDR3 sequence (DNA): TGTGCCAGCAGTTCCGGGACAGGGGGCCAAGGCTACACCTTC. Translating gives CASSSGTGGQGYTF.

The chain uses TRBV7-9 and TRBJ2-6; D is unclear. Trimming took off 8 bases at V and 4 bases at J, with 15 bases between the two ends. This CDR3 comprises 15 residues. Germline lookup yields CDR1 SEHNR and CDR2 FQNEAQ (reference sequence). DNA of the CDR3: TGTGCCAGCGCCGCCGCCCGGCGGGGGGCCAACGTCCTGACTTTC. Its translation is CASAAARRGANVLTF.

The chain is built from TRBV6-2 or TRBV6-3 and TRBJ2-1, with 11 bases identical to TRBD2. CDR3 size: 16 residues. Germline CDR1 and CDR2: MNHEY and SVGEGT. V trimming: 5 bases; J trimming: 4 bases; junction bases outside the gene matches: 7. The CDR3 DNA sequence: TGTGCCAGCAGTAGCCAGACTAGCGGGACTTACAATGAGCAGTTCTTC. Its translation: CASSSQTSGTYNEQFF.

The V and J genes are TRBV28 and TRBJ1-5, with TRBD1 as a possible D gene (5 bases). The CDR3 has 15 amino acids. CDR1 MDHEN and CDR2 SYDVKM come from the germline V gene. Trimming left V 3 bases short and J 8 bases short, with 17 bases between. This chain's CDR3 is CASSFPTGGGKPQHF. CDR3 sequence (DNA): TGTGCCAGCAGTTTCCCAACAGGTGGGGGGAAGCCCCAGCATTTT.

This chain links TRBV27 with TRBJ2-3; 7 nucleotides agree with TRBD2. The J segment lost 4 bases and the V segment lost 6 bases, leaving 13 bases of the junction unmatched. Germline V gene sequence: CDR1 MNHEY, CDR2 SMNVEV (reference sequence). CDR3 length: 16 residues. The DNA for the CDR3 is TGTGCCAGCAGGATAGGAGGCGGGAGCGGGGCAGATACGCAGTATTTT. Translating gives CASRIGGGSGADTQYF.

The rearrangement joins TRBV6-5 to TRBJ1-2; 7 bases line up with TRBD1. Germline CDR1 is MNHEY and CDR2 is SVGAGI. This CDR3 has 13 amino acids. The junction had 10 bases not matched to a gene; V was cut back by 7 bases and J by 8 bases. The chain's CDR3 is CASTFVGGGGYTF. CDR3 coding DNA: TGTGCCAGCACCTTTGTAGGGGGCGGCGGCTACACCTTC.

The chain couples TRBV2 to TRBJ1-5; no definite D call. V lost 0 bases, J lost 0 bases, and 15 bases lay in between. CDR1 is SNHLY, CDR2 FYNNEI, per germline. This CDR3 has 18 amino acids. CDR3 DNA sequence: TGTGCCAGCAGTGAAGCGGTGGCCGCAAGATATAGCAATCAGCCCCAGCATTTT. Translation gives CASSEAVAARYSNQPQHF. Filled out from reference TRBV2 and TRBJ1-5, the complete variable domain reads EPEVTQTPSHQVTQMGQEVILRCVPISNHLYFYWYRQILGQKVEFLVSFYNNEISEKSEIFDDQFSVERPDGSNFTLKIRSTKLEDSAMYFCASSEAVAARYSNQPQHFGDGTRLSIL.

V and J are TRBV24-1 and TRBJ2-5, with D perhaps matching TRBD2 (6 bases). CDR1 is KGHDR, CDR2 SFDVKD, per germline. This CDR3 is 14 amino acids long. The V and J ends lost 1 base and 2 bases respectively, with 7 bases between them. The CDR3 loop reads CATSDLGTQETQYF. The CDR3 nucleotides are TGTGCCACCAGTGATTTAGGGACTCAAGAGACCCAGTACTTC.

The J gene is TRBJ1-2, the V gene TRBV2; TRBD1 aligns across 8 bases. V trimming: 4 bases; J trimming: 3 bases; junction bases outside the gene matches: 4. Germline CDR1 SNHLY, CDR2 FYNNEI. The CDR3 is 14 amino acids. This CDR3 is CASSGQGYDYGYTF. DNA for the CDR3: TGTGCCAGCAGTGGACAGGGGTATGACTATGGCTACACCTTC.

This chain joins TRBV11-2 and TRBJ2-1; 11 nucleotides line up with TRBD2. This CDR3 contains 17 residues. Germline V gene data show CDR1 as SGHAT and CDR2 as FQNNGV. J was trimmed by 4 bases and V by 0 bases; bases with no gene match: 5. Here the CDR3 DNA reads TGTGCCAGCAGCTTAGAAGGGGGGACTAGCGGATACAATGAGCAGTTCTTC. It codes for CASSLEGGTSGYNEQFF.

Comments on this clone: Sequence at one end of the junction differs from germline and may be a read error. This sequence joins TRBV7-7 and TRBJ2-5; TRBD2 agrees at 7 bases. This CDR3 has 15 amino acids. The germline V gene has CDR1 SSHAT and CDR2 FNYEAQ (reference sequence). The CDR3 DNA reads as TGTGCTAGCAGCTTTAACGGACTAGAGGGTGAGACCCAGTACTTC. Translated: CASSFNGLEGETQYF.

The V and J genes are TRBV27 and TRBJ1-5; D is perhaps TRBD1 (6 bases). V was trimmed by 5 bases and J by 6 bases, leaving 14 bases between them. Germline V gives CDR1 MNHEY, CDR2 SMNVEV (reference sequence). CDR3 size: 14 residues. The CDR3 DNA is TGTGCCAGCAGTCGGACAGTCCTGGGTCAGCCCCAGCATTTT. Its protein is CASSRTVLGQPQHF.

The rearrangement joins TRBV2 to TRBJ1-5; no clear D. V shed 1 base and J shed 0 bases, with 16 bases lying between them. Per germline, CDR1 SNHLY and CDR2 FYNNEI. The CDR3 sequence is 18 residues long. The CDR3 DNA reads TGTGCCAGCAGTGAAGGGCGGATGGTTGGGTATAGCAATCAGCCCCAGCATTTT. It yields the protein CASSEGRMVGYSNQPQHF.

V and J are TRBV19 and TRBJ2-3; 15 positions agree with TRBD2. V was clipped by 5 bases and J by 7 bases; unmatched bases: 10. The CDR3 is 17 amino acids. Germline CDR1 reads LNHDA; CDR2 reads SQIVND (reference sequence). The CDR3 coding sequence is TGTGCCAGTAGTCCCGCCCCGGGACTAGCGGGAGGTTATACGCAGTATTTT. Translating gives CASSPAPGLAGGYTQYF.

CDR3 in amino acids: CASEEVKNTEAFF. In DNA form, the CDR3 reads TGTGCCAGCGAGGAGGTAAAGAACACTGAAGCTTTCTTT. The chain combines TRBV28 with TRBJ1-1, with D unresolved. Germline V gene sequence: CDR1 MDHEN, CDR2 SYDVKM. The CDR3 covers 13 residues. Trimming removed 8 bases from V and 1 base from J, with 11 bases in between.

This chain links TRBV15 with TRBJ1-1; possibly TRBD1 for D (6 bases). The germline V gene has CDR1 LNHNV and CDR2 YYDKDF (reference sequence). V gave up 0 bases and J gave up 4 bases, with 12 bases separating them. The CDR3 consists of 15 residues. CDR3 region: CATSRDLGARTEAFF. CDR3 sequence (DNA): TGTGCCACCAGCAGAGATCTGGGGGCGCGCACTGAAGCTTTCTTT.

DNA of the CDR3: TGTGCCAGCACCAAAGGGGGAGGGGCCTTGGGGGAGCTGTTTTTT. Its translation: CASTKGGGALGELFF. This chain links TRBV2 with TRBJ2-2; D might be TRBD2 (7 bases). CDR1 is SNHLY and CDR2 is FYNNEI in the germline V gene. This CDR3 comprises 15 residues. The germline V and J ends were trimmed by 7 bases and 8 bases, with 20 bases remaining between them. Full variable domain (missing parts from reference TRBV2 and TRBJ2-2): EPEVTQTPSHQVTQMGQEVILRCVPISNHLYFYWYRQILGQKVEFLVSFYNNEISEKSEIFDDQFSVERPDGSNFTLKIRSTKLEDSAMYFCASTKGGGALGELFFGEGSRLTVL.

This clone has more than one count but fewer than ten. This chain connects TRBV2 to TRBJ2-2, with D tentatively TRBD2 (5 bases). Trimming shortened V by 5 bases and J by 7 bases, and 17 bases separated the two germline ends. The CDR3 consists of 15 residues. CDR1 is SNHLY, CDR2 FYNNEI, per germline. In DNA, the CDR3 is TGTGCCAGCAGTAAACATACTAGAGACCTCGGGGAGCTGTTTTTT. It specifies CASSKHTRDLGELFF.